This passage covers 7 T cell receptor beta chains from one sample sequenced in a study of blood T cell repertoires in COVID-19. TCRdb keeps only in-frame clones here, not all; method: immunoSEQ multiplex PCR. This sample has about 170,000 clones, with about nine tenths found just once. The sequenced material came from peripheral blood. Receptor source: a man between 60 and 70 years old with acute or convalescent COVID-19.

The chain carries TRBV18 and TRBJ2-3; D ambiguous. The CDR3 totals 13 residues. Germline V gene data show CDR1 as KGHSH and CDR2 as LQKENI. V lost 0 bases and J 6 bases, leaving 7 bases between the germline ends. The DNA of the CDR3 is TGTGCCAGCTCACCACCGTCCGCGGATACGCAGTATTTT. It specifies CASSPPSADTQYF. The variable domain in full, with the rest retrieved from reference TRBV18 and TRBJ2-3, is NAGVMQNPRHLVRRRGQEARLRCSPMKGHSHVYWYRQLPEEGLKFMVYLQKENIIDESGMPKERFSAEFPKEGPSILRIQQVVRGDSAAYFCASSPPSADTQYFGPGTRLTVL.

The V and J genes are TRBV7-3 and TRBJ2-2, with 11 bases that match TRBD1. The J segment lost 4 bases and the V segment lost 4 bases, leaving 11 bases of the junction unmatched. This CDR3 contains 18 residues. Looked up from germline, CDR1 is SGHTA and CDR2 is FQGTGA. The CDR3 loop reads CASSSVLPGQGGTGELFF. CDR3 DNA sequence: TGTGCCAGCAGCTCTGTACTTCCGGGACAGGGGGGCACCGGGGAGCTGTTTTTT. The full variable domain, with the rest looked up from reference TRBV7-3 and TRBJ2-2, is GAGVSQTPSNKVTEKGKYVELRCDPISGHTALYWYRQSLGQGPEFLIYFQGTGAADDSGLPNDRFFAVRPEGSVSTLKIQRTERGDSAVYLCASSSVLPGQGGTGELFFGEGSRLTVL.

The rearrangement links TRBV7-9 to TRBJ1-2; no reliable D call. Deletions cut 3 bases from V and 8 bases from J, with 10 bases between. Per the germline V gene, CDR1 is SEHNR and CDR2 is FQNEAQ (reference sequence). This CDR3 region has 12 residues. The CDR3 sequence: CASSFPTRGYTF. The CDR3 DNA reads TGTGCCAGCAGCTTTCCAACGAGAGGCTACACCTTC.

This clone was recorded only once. The chain recombines TRBV2 with TRBJ1-6; 9 bases align to TRBD1. The CDR3 totals 15 residues. Germline V gene sequence: CDR1 SNHLY, CDR2 FYNNEI. With 6 bases clipped from V and 8 bases from J, the junction kept 8 bases outside the gene matches. The CDR3 DNA is TGTGCCAGCAGCGGGGGACAGGGTCTGGATTCACCCCTCCACTTT. Amino acids: CASSGGQGLDSPLHF.

CDR3: CASSIGEGGGYGYTF. CDR3 DNA sequence: TGTGCCAGTAGTATAGGAGAGGGCGGCGGCTATGGCTACACCTTC. V gene TRBV19 combines with J gene TRBJ1-2; D is uncertain. V was cut by 1 base and J by 4 bases, with 13 bases left in between. The CDR3 has 15 residues. Germline V CDR1 and CDR2: LNHDA, SQIVND (reference sequence).

The chain carries TRBV15 and TRBJ1-4; 10 nucleotides align to TRBD1. The CDR3 spans 15 residues. Unmatched junction bases numbered 4, after V lost 3 bases and J lost 6 bases. Germline V gene data show CDR1 as LNHNV and CDR2 as YYDKDF (reference sequence). CDR3 DNA: TGTGCCACCAGCAGTTCCGGGACAGGGGATGAAAAACTGTTTTTT. This codes for CATSSSGTGDEKLFF. Combining the CDR3 with reference TRBV15 and TRBJ1-4 gives the whole variable domain DAMVIQNPRYQVTQFGKPVTLSCSQTLNHNVMYWYQQKSSQAPKLLFHYYDKDFNNEADTPDNFQSRRPNTSFCFLDIRSPGLGDTAMYLCATSSSGTGDEKLFFGSGTQLSVL.

V and J are TRBV2 and TRBJ1-6; 11 nucleotides line up with TRBD1. V shed 8 bases and J 9 bases; nucleotides not matched to a gene: 9. The CDR3 contains 15 residues. Germline V CDR1 and CDR2: SNHLY, FYNNEI. The DNA for the CDR3 is TGTGCCAGCCAAGTCCGGGACAGGGGGGTTTCACCCCTCCACTTT. Its translation: CASQVRDRGVSPLHF.